The clone carrying this T cell receptor beta chain was observed many times. The antigen remains unidentified. Diagnoses were established from clinical symptoms, serum thyroxine, TRAb, thyroid ultrasound and orbital computed tomography. This sample was taken from a study of Graves' ophthalmopathy and Graves' hyperthyroidism. Investigators amplified TCR beta CDR3 regions from RNA transcripts. The first-round RT-PCR employed HTBI primers together with the Qiagen OneStep RT-PCR kit. A multiplex PCR was then performed as the second round. TCRdb reprocessed the multiplex PCR reads via MiXCR and lists one record per CDR3 protein. The sample lists around 590,000 distinct CDR3 sequences, about two fifths seen once, with about 4.2% in the top ten. Study findings and constraints: Discriminating ophthalmopathy from stable hyperthyroidism, a 13-signature model attained a sensitivity of about 89% and a specificity of almost 83%.

This TCR was sampled from an adult man with Graves' hyperthyroidism. Sequences were obtained from peripheral blood or thyroid tissue (not recorded which).

This CDR3 is CSVDGQGSHEQYF. CDR3 nucleotides: TGCAGCGTTGATGGCCAGGGAAGTCACGAGCAGTACTTC. J is TRBJ2-7 and V is TRBV29-1, with D perhaps TRBD1 (5 bases). V lost 3 bases and J lost 5, with 14 bases in between. Germline values: CDR1 SQVTM, CDR2 ANQGSEA. This CDR3 contains 13 residues.